This T cell receptor beta chain is from a study of blood T cells in healthy people across ages. Germline assignment: CDR1 SGHTA and CDR2 FQGNSA. The CDR3 is 15 residues long. Trimming pared 6 bases from V and 5 bases from J, leaving 18 bases between. It was with a sample-barcoded 5' primer and a J-beta primer mix that a second PCR of roughly 6 to 12 cycles was run. Each cDNA molecule was tagged by a template-switch adaptor that had 12 random nucleotides. The yield of each sample was at least 2.5 million CDR3-containing paired-end reads. Each CDR3 protein gets one entry after TCRdb re-called the 5' RACE reads with MiXCR. The data show some 920,000 distinct CDR3 sequences, roughly half seen once.

The V and J genes are TRBV7-2 and TRBJ2-3; D is possibly TRBD1 or TRBD2 (5 bases each). The specimen was blood. The clonotype originates from an older woman in good health. The CDR3: CASRLEGRVIDTQYF. The CDR3, as DNA: TGTGCCAGCAGGCTAGAGGGCAGGGTCATAGATACGCAGTATTTT.